These 2 T cell receptor beta chains came from one sample sequenced in a study of blood T cell repertoires in COVID-19. Sequencing was performed with immunoSEQ multiplex PCR; in TCRdb, only in-frame clones are kept and a portion is missing. The repertoire holds approximately 470,000 clones, with roughly 87% as singletons. The sample comprised PBMCs or T cells enriched from blood (not recorded which). The receptors stem from a woman in her late teens or twenties who had recovered from COVID-19.

The sample holds one count of this clone. This rearrangement joins TRBV28 to TRBJ2-1; 7 bases map to TRBD1. CDR1 and CDR2 (germline): MDHEN, SYDVKM. CDR3 size: 15 residues. V shed 8 bases and J 0 bases; nucleotides not matched to a gene: 7. The CDR3 here is CASLSTGISYNEQFF. The CDR3 bases are TGTGCCAGCCTCTCGACAGGGATCTCCTACAATGAGCAGTTCTTC.

This clone is a singleton in its sample. This chain joins TRBV7-8 and TRBJ1-3, with TRBD1 matching 10 bases. J lost 0 bases, V lost 6 bases, and 8 bases had no gene match. CDR1 and CDR2 from the germline V gene are SGHVS and FQNEAQ. This CDR3 has 17 amino acids. As DNA, the CDR3 is TGTGCCAGCAGGCGGACAGGGGGGGCTCTCTCTGGAAACACCATATATTTT. Its translation is CASRRTGGALSGNTIYF.